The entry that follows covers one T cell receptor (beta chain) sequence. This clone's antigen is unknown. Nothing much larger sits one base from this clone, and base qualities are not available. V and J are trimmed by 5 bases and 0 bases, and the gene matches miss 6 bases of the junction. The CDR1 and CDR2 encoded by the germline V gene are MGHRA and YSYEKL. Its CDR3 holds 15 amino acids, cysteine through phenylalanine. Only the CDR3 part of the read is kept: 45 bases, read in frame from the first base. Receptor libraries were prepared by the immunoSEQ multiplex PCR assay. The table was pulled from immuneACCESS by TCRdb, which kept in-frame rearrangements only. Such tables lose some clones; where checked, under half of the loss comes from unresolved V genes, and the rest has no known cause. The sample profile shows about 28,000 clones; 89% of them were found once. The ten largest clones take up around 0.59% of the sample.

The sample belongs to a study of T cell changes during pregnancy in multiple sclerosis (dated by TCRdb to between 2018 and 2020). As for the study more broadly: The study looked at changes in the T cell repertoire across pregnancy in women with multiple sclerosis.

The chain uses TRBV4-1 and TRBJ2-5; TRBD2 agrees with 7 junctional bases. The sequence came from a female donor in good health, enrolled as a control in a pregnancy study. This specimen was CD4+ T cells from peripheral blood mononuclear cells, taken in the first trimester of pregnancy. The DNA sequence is TGCGCCAGCAGCTCCGCTAGCGGCAACCAAGAGACCCAGTACTTC. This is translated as CASSSASGNQETQYF.